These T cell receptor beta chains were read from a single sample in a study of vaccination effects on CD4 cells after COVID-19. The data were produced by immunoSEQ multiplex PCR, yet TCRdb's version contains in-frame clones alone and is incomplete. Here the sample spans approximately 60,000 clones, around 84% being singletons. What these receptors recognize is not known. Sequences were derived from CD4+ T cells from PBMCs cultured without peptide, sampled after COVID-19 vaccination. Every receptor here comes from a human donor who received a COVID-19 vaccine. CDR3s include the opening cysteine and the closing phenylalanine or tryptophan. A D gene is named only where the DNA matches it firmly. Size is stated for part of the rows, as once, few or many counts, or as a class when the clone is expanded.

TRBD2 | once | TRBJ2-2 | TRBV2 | TGTGCCAGCCAGAGCGGGAGGGGGGCCGGGGAGCTGTTTTTT | CASQSGRGAGELFF
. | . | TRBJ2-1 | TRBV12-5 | TGTGCTAGTGGTCGGACCGAGAATTACAATGAGCAGTTCTTC | CASGRTENYNEQFF
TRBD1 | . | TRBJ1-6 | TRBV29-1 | TGCAGCGTGGACAACAGGGGCGATTCACCCCTCCACTTT | CSVDNRGDSPLHF
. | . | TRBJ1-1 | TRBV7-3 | TGTGCCAGCAGCGTTACAGGGTCCACTGAAGCTTTCTTT | CASSVTGSTEAFF
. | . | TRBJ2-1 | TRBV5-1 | TGCGCCAGCAGTGACGCAAGCGGGGGACAGAATGAGCAGTTCTTC | CASSDASGGQNEQFF
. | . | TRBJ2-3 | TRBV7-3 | TGTGCCAGCAGCAGGTCGGGCACAGATACGCAGTATTTT | CASSRSGTDTQYF
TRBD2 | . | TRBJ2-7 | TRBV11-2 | TGTGCCAGCAGCACTGGACTAGCGGGGATTTACGAGCAGTACTTC | CASSTGLAGIYEQYF
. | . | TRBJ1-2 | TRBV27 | TGTGCCAGCAGTTTATCGGTATACTATGGCTACACCTTC | CASSLSVYYGYTF
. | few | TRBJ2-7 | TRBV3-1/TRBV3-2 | TGTGCCAGCAGCCAAGAATTGACAGCGCTATCCTACGAGCAGTACTTC | CASSQELTALSYEQYF
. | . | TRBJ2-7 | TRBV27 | TGTGCCAGCAGTTCCGTCCGGGACACCTGGCAGTACTTC | CASSSVRDTWQYF
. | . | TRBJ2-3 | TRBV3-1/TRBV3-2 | TGTGCCAGCAGCCACGGGGCGAGCACAGATACGCAGTATTTT | CASSHGASTDTQYF
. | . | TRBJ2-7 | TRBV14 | TGTGCCAGCAGCCAATCCGGGGGCCTCGAGCAGTACTTC | CASSQSGGLEQYF
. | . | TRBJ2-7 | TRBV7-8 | TGTGCCAGCAGTCGTACTCTCCCCGGCGAGCAGTACTTC | CASSRTLPGEQYF
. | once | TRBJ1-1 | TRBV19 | TGTGCCAGTAACCCAAGGGGCCTGGCTTCTGACACTGAAGCTTTCTTT | CASNPRGLASDTEAFF
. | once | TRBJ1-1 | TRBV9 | TGTGCCAGCAGCGTAGAGGGGGAGGGGAACACTGAAGCTTTCTTT | CASSVEGEGNTEAFF
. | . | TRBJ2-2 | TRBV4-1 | TGCGCCAGCAGCTCCCTGCCTAGGGGGAGGGGTACCGGGGAGCTGTTTTTT | CASSSLPRGRGTGELFF
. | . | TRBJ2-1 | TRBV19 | TGTGCCAGTAGTATTAGGACCCAAACCTACAATGAGCAGTTCTTC | CASSIRTQTYNEQFF
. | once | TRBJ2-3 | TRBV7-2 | TGTGCCAGCAGCTCCCATGGGGCGCAGGGCGCTAGTCGAGCGCAGTATTTT | CASSSHGAQGASRAQYF
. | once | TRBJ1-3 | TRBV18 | TGTGCCAGCTCACCGGTGAGGGCGGTAGACACCATATATTTT | CASSPVRAVDTIYF
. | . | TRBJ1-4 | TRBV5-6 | TGTGCCAGCAGCTTGTTGAGGGGCTTTAATGAAAAACTGTTTTTT | CASSLLRGFNEKLFF
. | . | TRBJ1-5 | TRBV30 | TGTGCCTGGAGTACTCCGGGGGTCAATCAGCCCCAGCATTTT | CAWSTPGVNQPQHF
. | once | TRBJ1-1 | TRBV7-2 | TGTGCCAGCAGTTATAGGATCGGACAGAACACTGAAGCTTTCTTT | CASSYRIGQNTEAFF
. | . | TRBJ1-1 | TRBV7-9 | TGTGCCAGCAGCCGACCCTGGGGAGACACTGAAGCTTTCTTT | CASSRPWGDTEAFF
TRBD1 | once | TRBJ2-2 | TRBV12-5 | TGTGCTAGTGGTTTGCCACCCCCCCAGGGGGTTTCGAACACCGGGGAGCTGTTTTTT | CASGLPPPQGVSNTGELFF
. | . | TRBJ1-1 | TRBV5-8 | TGTGCCAGCAGCTCTCCGTGGCCCAGGGAACATCAACTAAACACTGAAGCTTTCTTT | CASSSPWPREHQLNTEAFF
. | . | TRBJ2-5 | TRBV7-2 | TGTGCCAGCAGCTTAGCCCTAGATAGGCCCCAGTACTTC | CASSLALDRPQYF
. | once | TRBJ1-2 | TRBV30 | TGTGCCTGGAGTGTGATGCAGGGGACGAGCTACACCTTC | CAWSVMQGTSYTF
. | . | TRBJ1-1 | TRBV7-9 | TGTGCCAGCAGCCCAGCCCGGAGGAGGGCCCCGATGCCTGAAGCTTTCTTT | CASSPARRRAPMPEAFF
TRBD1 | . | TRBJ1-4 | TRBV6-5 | TGTGCCAGCCTTGGGACAGTCCCTGGGGGAAAACTGTTTTTT | CASLGTVPGGKLFF
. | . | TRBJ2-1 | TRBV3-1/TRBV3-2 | TGTGCCAGCAGCCAAGGAACGGGAGCGTACAATGAGCAGTTCTTC | CASSQGTGAYNEQFF
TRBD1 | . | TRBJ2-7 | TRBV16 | TGTGCCAGCAGCCTGACAGGGGCCTCCTACGAGCAGTACTTC | CASSLTGASYEQYF
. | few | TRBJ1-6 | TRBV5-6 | TGTGCCAGCAGCTTGGGGCAGCGGCCCCATTATTCACCCCTCCACTTT | CASSLGQRPHYSPLHF
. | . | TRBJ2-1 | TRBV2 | TGTGCCAGCAGCTCCCGGGACGGGGGCTCCTACAATGAGCAGTTCTTC | CASSSRDGGSYNEQFF
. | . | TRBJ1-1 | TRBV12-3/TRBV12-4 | TGTGCCAGCAGTTTTAAAATGGAAGCTTTCTTT | CASSFKMEAFF
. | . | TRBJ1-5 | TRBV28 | TGTGCCAGCAGTTTATCTATCCGGGAAGTTCAGCCCCAGCATTTT | CASSLSIREVQPQHF
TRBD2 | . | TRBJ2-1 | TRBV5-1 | TGCGCCAGCAGCGACAGCGGGACCTCCTACAATGAGCAGTTCTTC | CASSDSGTSYNEQFF
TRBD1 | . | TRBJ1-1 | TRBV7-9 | TGTGCCAGCGGTCCGACAGGGCGCACTGAAGCTTTCTTT | CASGPTGRTEAFF
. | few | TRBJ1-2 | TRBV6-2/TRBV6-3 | TGTGCCAGCAGTTATGGGGCAAAAGGGGGCTACACCTTC | CASSYGAKGGYTF
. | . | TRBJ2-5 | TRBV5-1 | TGCGCCAGCAGCTTGGGTGGCGGTCAAGAGACCCAGTACTTC | CASSLGGGQETQYF
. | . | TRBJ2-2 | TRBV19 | TGTGCCAGTAGCCGGACAGTTTCCACTGGGGAGCTGTTTTTT | CASSRTVSTGELFF
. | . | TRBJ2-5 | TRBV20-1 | TGCAGTGCTAGGGTTCAGGAGACCCAGTACTTC | CSARVQETQYF
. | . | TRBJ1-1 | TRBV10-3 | TGTGCCATCAGTGGGGGGGAATCCAACACTGAAGCTTTCTTT | CAISGGESNTEAFF
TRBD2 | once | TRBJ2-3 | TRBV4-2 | TGTGCCAGCAGCCAGGGGGGACTAGCGGGCACAGATACGCAGTATTTT | CASSQGGLAGTDTQYF
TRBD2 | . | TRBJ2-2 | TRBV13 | TGTGCCAGCAGCCGGGGACTAGCGGGAGGGAGGGAGCTGTTTTTT | CASSRGLAGGRELFF
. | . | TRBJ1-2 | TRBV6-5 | TGTGCCAGCAGTTACTCATCCCAGCCTGGGGGCGGCTACACCTTC | CASSYSSQPGGGYTF
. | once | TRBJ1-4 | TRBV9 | TGTGCCAGCAGCGTATCGGGAGAAAAACTGTTTTTT | CASSVSGEKLFF
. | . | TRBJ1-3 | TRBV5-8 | TGTGCCAGCAGCTTGGAGGCAGGCGCCTTCTCTGGAAACACCATATATTTT | CASSLEAGAFSGNTIYF
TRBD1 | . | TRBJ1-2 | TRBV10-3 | TGTGCCATCAGGGAAACAGGGGATGGTGCGAAAGGCTACACCTTC | CAIRETGDGAKGYTF
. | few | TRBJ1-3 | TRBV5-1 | TGCGCCAGCAGCCTAGGGGTGGCCTCTGGAAACACCATATATTTT | CASSLGVASGNTIYF
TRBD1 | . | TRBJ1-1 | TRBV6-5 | TGTGCCAGCAGTTACAGGGGCAGGGGGGAGAACACTGAAGCTTTCTTT | CASSYRGRGENTEAFF
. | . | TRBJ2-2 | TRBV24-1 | TGTGCCACCAGTGATACAGGGAAGGGCACCGGGGAGCTGTTTTTT | CATSDTGKGTGELFF
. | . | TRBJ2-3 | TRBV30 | TGTGCCTGGAGGCGGGGACTTGAGACGCAGTATTTT | CAWRRGLETQYF
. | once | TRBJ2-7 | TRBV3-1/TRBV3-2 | TGTGCCAGCAGCCGGAACTACGAGCAGTACTTC | CASSRNYEQYF
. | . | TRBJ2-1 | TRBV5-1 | TGCGCCAGCAGCATCGACAGCCCGTACAATGAGCAGTTCTTC | CASSIDSPYNEQFF
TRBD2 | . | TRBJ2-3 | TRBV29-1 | TGCAGCGTCCGACGGGGGGGCACAGATACGCAGTATTTT | CSVRRGGTDTQYF